What follows describes a single TCR beta chain. These data come from a study of OX40 agonist ivuxolimab in advanced cancers. At the level of the study: The patients received ivuxolimab by intravenous route every 2 weeks at 0.01 to 10 mg/kg.

Per germline, CDR1 SNHLY and CDR2 FYNNEI. The CDR3 sequence is 15 residues long. V dropped 2 bases and J dropped 5 bases, with 16 bases sitting between them. Blood sampling was done at baseline, cycle 4 day 1, and cycle 7 day 1. The repertoire was sequenced with immunoSEQ multiplex PCR; TCRdb's copy has only in-frame clones and lacks some. The table records more than 9,500 clones, roughly 71% of them present only once. The receptor was derived from an adult with an advanced solid tumor such as melanoma, head and neck, liver or kidney cancer. The specimen comprised CD4+ or CD8+ T cells sorted from blood, sampled in a trial of the OX40 agonist ivuxolimab. This chain uses TRBV2 with TRBJ2-7; the D gene is possibly TRBD1 (6 bases). The CDR3 bases are TGTGCCAGCAGTGAACCGGCGTCAGGGGACCACGAGCAGTACTTC. This translates into CASSEPASGDHEQYF.